The T cell receptor beta chain under discussion was sequenced for a study of beta chain features in type 1 diabetes. Purity of each sorted population was above 95%. The sample holds a few counts of this clone. Reverse transcribing all isolated RNA meant expressed TCRB transcripts were sequenced. Only in-frame clones appear in the TCRdb table, and some are missing; sequencing was by immunoSEQ multiplex PCR. The top ten hold around 0.44% of the sample, which has over 300,000 clones, roughly 8% seen once. Trimming stripped 8 bases from V and 4 bases from J, with 13 bases between. The CDR3 is 13 residues long. CDR1 and CDR2 from the germline V gene are SGHDN and FVKESK.

The J gene is TRBJ2-3, the V gene TRBV14; D is undetermined. The specimen was central memory CD4+ T cells from blood. This sequence was found in a woman aged 18-35 years in good health. The CDR3 spells CASASPNADTQYF. The CDR3 DNA reads as TGTGCCAGCGCCTCCCCCAATGCAGATACGCAGTATTTT.